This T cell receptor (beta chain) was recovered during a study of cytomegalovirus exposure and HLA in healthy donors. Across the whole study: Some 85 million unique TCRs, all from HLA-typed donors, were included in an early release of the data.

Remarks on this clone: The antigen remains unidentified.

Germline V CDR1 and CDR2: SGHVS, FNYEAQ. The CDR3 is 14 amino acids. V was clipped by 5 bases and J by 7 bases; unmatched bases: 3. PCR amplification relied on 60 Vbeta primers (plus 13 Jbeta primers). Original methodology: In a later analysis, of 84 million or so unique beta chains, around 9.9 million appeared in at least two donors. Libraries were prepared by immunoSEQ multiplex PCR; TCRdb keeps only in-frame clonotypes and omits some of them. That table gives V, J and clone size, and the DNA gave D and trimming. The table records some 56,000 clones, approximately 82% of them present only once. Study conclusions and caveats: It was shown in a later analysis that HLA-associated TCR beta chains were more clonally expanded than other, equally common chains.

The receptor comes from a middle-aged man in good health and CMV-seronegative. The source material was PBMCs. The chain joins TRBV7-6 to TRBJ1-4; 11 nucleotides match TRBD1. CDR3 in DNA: TGTGCCAGCAGCGGACAGGGGGCAGGTGAAAAACTGTTTTTT. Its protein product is CASSGQGAGEKLFF.